The rows below give T cell receptor beta chains drawn from one sample of a study of immune characterization of retroperitoneal liposarcoma. TCRdb processed the PCR reads anew with MiXCR; each CDR3 protein has one entry. The table lists over 9,500 distinct CDR3 sequences, 22% of them singletons. The sequencing input was blood. Source of these receptors: a female donor with retroperitoneal liposarcoma. Both conserved end residues are part of each CDR3. The D gene is left open where the match is weak. Rows may omit the clone size; those that give it use once, few, many or a size class.

J: TRBJ1-1; size: many; V: TRBV12-5; D: .; DNA: TGTGCTAGTGGGCAGATTCAGGTGTTGAACACTGAAGCTTTCTTT; CDR3: CASGQIQVLNTEAFF
J: TRBJ1-1; size: .; V: TRBV10-1; D: .; DNA: TGCGCCAGCAGTGAGGGGTTGAACACTGAAGCTTTCTTT; CDR3: CASSEGLNTEAFF
J: TRBJ1-1; size: many; V: TRBV6-1; D: .; DNA: TGTGCCAGCAGTGAAGGGGGGGTGAACACTGAAGCTTTCTTT; CDR3: CASSEGGVNTEAFF
J: TRBJ2-1; size: medium-sized; V: TRBV10-3; D: TRBD2; DNA: TGTGCCATCAGTGACTCCAGCGGGGAGAGCTCCTACAATGAGCAGTTCTTC; CDR3: CAISDSSGESSYNEQFF
J: TRBJ2-1; size: .; V: TRBV10-3; D: .; DNA: TGTGCCATCAGTGAGACGTACAATGAGCAGTTCTTC; CDR3: CAISETYNEQFF
J: TRBJ2-3; size: many; V: TRBV10-1; D: TRBD2; DNA: TGCGCCAGCGCCCGAACCACTAGCGGGCGGGATACGCAGTATTTT; CDR3: CASARTTSGRDTQYF
J: TRBJ2-1; size: medium-sized; V: TRBV6-1; D: .; DNA: TGTGCCAGCAGTGAAGACACAAGGAATGAGCAGTTCTTC; CDR3: CASSEDTRNEQFF
J: TRBJ2-2; size: few; V: TRBV5-6; D: .; DNA: TGTGCCAGCAGCTTGGCGCCGACAGCGAACACCGGGGAGCTGTTTTTT; CDR3: CASSLAPTANTGELFF
J: TRBJ2-4; size: once; V: TRBV29-1; D: .; DNA: TGCAGCGCCGGGAGAAGGGATGAGCAGTACTTC; CDR3: CSAGRRDEQYF
J: TRBJ2-7; size: .; V: TRBV4-1; D: TRBD2; DNA: TGCGCCAGCAGCCGATTAGCCGGGACTACATTTACCGAGCAGTACTTC; CDR3: CASSRLAGTTFTEQYF
J: TRBJ1-3; size: many; V: TRBV6-6; D: .; DNA: TGTGCCAGCAGAACTCTTGGGTACTCTGGAAACACCATATATTTT; CDR3: CASRTLGYSGNTIYF
J: TRBJ1-2; size: few; V: TRBV5-1; D: TRBD1; DNA: TGCGCCAGCAGCGCCGGACAGGCGATAGGGCATGGCTACACCTTC; CDR3: CASSAGQAIGHGYTF
J: TRBJ2-7; size: many; V: TRBV12-3/TRBV12-4; D: TRBD1; DNA: TGTGCCAGCAGTTTAGGACAGGGCTACGAGCAGTACTTC; CDR3: CASSLGQGYEQYF
J: TRBJ2-7; size: few; V: TRBV11-2; D: .; DNA: TGTGCCAGCGGACGGTTCTACGAGCAGTACTTC; CDR3: CASGRFYEQYF
J: TRBJ1-2; size: few; V: TRBV6-5; D: TRBD1; DNA: TGTGCCAGCAGTAGGGACAGCCGAAACCTCTATGGCTACACCTTC; CDR3: CASSRDSRNLYGYTF
J: TRBJ1-1; size: .; V: TRBV27; D: TRBD1; DNA: TGTGCCAGCAGTTTCCGGACAGGGGGGGAAGCTTTCTTT; CDR3: CASSFRTGGEAFF
J: TRBJ1-2; size: .; V: TRBV6-1; D: TRBD1; DNA: TGTGCCAGCAGTCCATACCGACAGGGTGACTATGGCTACACCTTC; CDR3: CASSPYRQGDYGYTF
J: TRBJ1-1; size: medium-sized; V: TRBV10-3; D: .; DNA: TGTGCCATCAGTGAAGGTCAGGTGTACACTGAAGCTTTCTTT; CDR3: CAISEGQVYTEAFF
J: TRBJ2-3; size: .; V: TRBV11-3; D: TRBD2; DNA: TGTGCCAACAGCTTCAGGGCCGCCGGGACTAGCGGGAGTAGCACAGATACGCAGTATTTT; CDR3: CANSFRAAGTSGSSTDTQYF
J: TRBJ2-3; size: many; V: TRBV6-6; D: .; DNA: TGTGCCAGCAGTTATCGGACAGATACGCAGTATTTT; CDR3: CASSYRTDTQYF